This T cell receptor beta chain was observed in a study of blood T cell repertoires in COVID-19. Overall study: The analysed material was cDNA or gDNA that came from T cells, B-cell-depleted T cells, or PBMCs.

Germline V gene data show CDR1 as LGHDT and CDR2 as YNNKEL (reference sequence). The CDR3 has 16 residues. Trimming took off 1 base at V and 0 bases at J, with 10 bases between the two ends. Data came from immunoSEQ multiplex PCR; TCRdb stores just in-frame clones and leaves some out. The sample shows roughly 260,000 clones, approximately 90% of them seen only once. Sequencing input: peripheral blood. The chain employs TRBV3-1 (or the pseudogene TRBV3-2) and TRBJ1-5; D remains unclear. The receptor was derived from a man aged 55-75 years who had recovered from COVID-19. CDR3 residues: CASSQVWRDSNQPQHF. DNA of the CDR3: TGTGCCAGCAGCCAAGTATGGAGAGATAGCAATCAGCCCCAGCATTTT.